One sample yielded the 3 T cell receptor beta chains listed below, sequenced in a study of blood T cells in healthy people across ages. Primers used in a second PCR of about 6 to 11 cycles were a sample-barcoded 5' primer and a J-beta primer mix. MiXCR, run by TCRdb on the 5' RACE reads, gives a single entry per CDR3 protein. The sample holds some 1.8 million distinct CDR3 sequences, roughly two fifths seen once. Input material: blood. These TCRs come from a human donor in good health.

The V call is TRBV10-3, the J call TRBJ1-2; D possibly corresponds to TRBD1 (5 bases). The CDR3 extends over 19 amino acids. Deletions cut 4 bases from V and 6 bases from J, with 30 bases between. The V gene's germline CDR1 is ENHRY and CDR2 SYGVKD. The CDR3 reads CAISGSPSGGWGRPHGYTF. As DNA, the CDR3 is TGTGCCATCAGTGGAAGCCCTTCAGGAGGTTGGGGCCGGCCACATGGCTACACCTTC.

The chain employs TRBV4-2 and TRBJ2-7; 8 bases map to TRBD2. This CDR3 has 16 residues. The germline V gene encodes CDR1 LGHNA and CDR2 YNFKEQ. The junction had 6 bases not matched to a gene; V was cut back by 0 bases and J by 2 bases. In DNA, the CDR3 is TGTGCCAGCAGCCAAGATATGAGCGGGGGACCCTACGAGCAGTACTTC. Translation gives CASSQDMSGGPYEQYF.

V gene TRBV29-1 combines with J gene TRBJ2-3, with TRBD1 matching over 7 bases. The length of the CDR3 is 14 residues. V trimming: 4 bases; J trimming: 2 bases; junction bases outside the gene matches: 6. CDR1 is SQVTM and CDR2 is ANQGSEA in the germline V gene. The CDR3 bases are TGCAGCGTTGCGGCGACAGGGAACACAGATACGCAGTATTTT. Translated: CSVAATGNTDTQYF.